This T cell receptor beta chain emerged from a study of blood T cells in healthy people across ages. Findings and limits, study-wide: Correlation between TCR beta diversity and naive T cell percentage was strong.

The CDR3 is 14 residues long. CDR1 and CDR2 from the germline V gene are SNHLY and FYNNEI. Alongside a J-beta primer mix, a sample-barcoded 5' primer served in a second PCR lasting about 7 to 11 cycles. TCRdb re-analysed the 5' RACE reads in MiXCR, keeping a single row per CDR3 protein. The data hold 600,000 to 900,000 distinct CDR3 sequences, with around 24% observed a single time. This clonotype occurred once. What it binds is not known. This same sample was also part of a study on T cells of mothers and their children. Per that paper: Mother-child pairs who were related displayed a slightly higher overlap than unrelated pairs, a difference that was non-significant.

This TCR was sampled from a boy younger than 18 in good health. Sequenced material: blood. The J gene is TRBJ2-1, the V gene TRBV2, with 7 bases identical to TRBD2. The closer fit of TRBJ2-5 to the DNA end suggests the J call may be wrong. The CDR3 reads CASTLGGVTETQYF. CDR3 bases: TGTGCCAGCACTCTGGGGGGGGTGACAGAGACCCAGTACTTC.